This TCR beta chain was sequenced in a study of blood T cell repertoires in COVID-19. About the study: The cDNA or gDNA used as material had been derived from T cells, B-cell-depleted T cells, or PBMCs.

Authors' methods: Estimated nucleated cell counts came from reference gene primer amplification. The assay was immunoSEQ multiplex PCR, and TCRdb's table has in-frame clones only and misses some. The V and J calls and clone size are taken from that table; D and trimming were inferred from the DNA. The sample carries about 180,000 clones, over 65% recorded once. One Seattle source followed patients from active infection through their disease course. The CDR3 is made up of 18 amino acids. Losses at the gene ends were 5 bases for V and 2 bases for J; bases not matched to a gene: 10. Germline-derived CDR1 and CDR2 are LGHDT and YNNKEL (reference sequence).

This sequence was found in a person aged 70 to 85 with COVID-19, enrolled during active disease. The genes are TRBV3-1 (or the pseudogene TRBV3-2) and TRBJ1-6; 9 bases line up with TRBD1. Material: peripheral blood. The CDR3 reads CASSSHTGGKTYNSPLHF. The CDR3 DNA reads TGTGCCAGCAGCTCACACACAGGGGGCAAGACCTATAATTCACCCCTCCACTTT.